The rows below give T cell receptor beta chains drawn from one sample of a study of blood T cell repertoires in COVID-19. Assay used: immunoSEQ multiplex PCR; TCRdb lists only in-frame clones, some missing. The sample holds approximately 300,000 clones, 85% seen once. Source material: PBMCs or T cells enriched from blood (not recorded which). The receptors here all came from a woman in her thirties who had been exposed to COVID-19. CDR3s include the opening cysteine and the closing phenylalanine or tryptophan. D genes are given only for firm matches. Rows give clone size only sometimes, using once, few, many, or a class for an expanded clone.

clone_size j_call d_call v_call cdr3_nt cdr3_aa
. TRBJ1-1 . TRBV19 TGTGCCAGTAGTGACAAGAGGAACACTGAAGCTTTCTTT CASSDKRNTEAFF
. TRBJ2-1 . TRBV19 TGTGCCAGTGGTTACGGACAGCCCAATGAGCAGTTCTTC CASGYGQPNEQFF
. TRBJ2-7 TRBD2 TRBV7-2 TGTGCCAGCAGCTTATCCCCACTAGCGTACGAGCAGTACTTC CASSLSPLAYEQYF
. TRBJ2-7 . TRBV19 TGTGCCAGTAGTAGAGGTGGAGGGCTTTCACTGTACGAGCAGTACTTC CASSRGGGLSLYEQYF
. TRBJ1-2 . TRBV28 TGTGCCAGCAGCGCTGGACACCTTACTAACTATGGCTACACCTTC CASSAGHLTNYGYTF
. TRBJ1-3 TRBD1 TRBV6-6 TGTGCCAGCAGTCCCTGGGACAGGGTTGGCTCTGGAAACACCATATATTTT CASSPWDRVGSGNTIYF
. TRBJ2-1 TRBD2 TRBV5-4 TGTGCCAGCAGCTCCCGAGTAGCGGGGGACAATGAGCAGTTCTTC CASSSRVAGDNEQFF
. TRBJ2-7 TRBD1 TRBV19 TGTGCCAGCGGGACAGGGAGTTCGAACGAGCAGTACTTC CASGTGSSNEQYF
. TRBJ2-7 . TRBV30 TGTGCCTGGAGAAACACCTTCTACGAGCAGTACTTC CAWRNTFYEQYF
. TRBJ2-1 TRBD2 TRBV19 TGTGCCAGTAGTATTATTAGCGGGGGTAATGAGCAGTTCTTC CASSIISGGNEQFF
. TRBJ1-5 . TRBV28 TGTGCCAGCTCTGCGCCATGGCCCCAGCATTTT CASSAPWPQHF
. TRBJ2-5 TRBD2 TRBV27 TGTGCCAGCAGTTTATGGTTAGCGGGGCAAGAGACCCAGTACTTC CASSLWLAGQETQYF
. TRBJ2-1 . TRBV30 TGTGCCTCCCGATCGGCGGGGAGATACAATGAGCAGTTCTTC CASRSAGRYNEQFF
. TRBJ2-3 . TRBV7-2 TGTGCCAGCAGCCTAAACAGGGACACAGATACGCAGTATTTT CASSLNRDTDTQYF
once TRBJ1-6 . TRBV6-5 TGTGCCACCCAGGGGTGGGGATCACCCCTCCACTTT CATQGWGSPLHF
. TRBJ2-5 TRBD2 TRBV13 TGTGCCAGCAGCTTAGGAGCGGGGGTGGGGCAAGAGACCCAGTACTTC CASSLGAGVGQETQYF
. TRBJ1-5 . TRBV28 TGTGCCAGCAGTTTCTATGGCAATCAGCCCCAGCATTTT CASSFYGNQPQHF
. TRBJ2-1 TRBD2 TRBV4-2 TGTGCCAGCAGCCAAAGCGGGAGGATCGGCAATGAGCAGTTCTTC CASSQSGRIGNEQFF
. TRBJ2-3 TRBD1 TRBV30 TGTGCCTGGAGTGCGGGACAGAGGACAGATACGCAGTATTTT CAWSAGQRTDTQYF
. TRBJ1-1 TRBD1 TRBV19 TGTGCCAGTAGGAACTCCATCCGGGACAGGGACCAAGCTTTCTTT CASRNSIRDRDQAFF
. TRBJ1-4 TRBD1 TRBV30 TGTGCCTGGAGGACAGGGAAATATAATGAAAAACTGTTTTTT CAWRTGKYNEKLFF
. TRBJ2-2 TRBD2 TRBV7-6 TGTGCCAGCAGCTTAATCGCGGGGGATGCCGGGGAGCTGTTTTTT CASSLIAGDAGELFF
. TRBJ2-7 . TRBV28 TGTGCCAGCAGTTTCCTCGGAGCCTACGAGCAGTACTTC CASSFLGAYEQYF
. TRBJ1-5 . TRBV19 TGTGCCAGTAGTCCACCTGGGCCCTATCAGCCCCAGCATTTT CASSPPGPYQPQHF
. TRBJ1-2 TRBD1 TRBV5-1 TGCGCCAGCAGCTTGGGGGACAGGGGCTACTATGGCTACACCTTC CASSLGDRGYYGYTF
. TRBJ2-5 . TRBV5-6 TGTGCCAGCACCCAGTGGGGGGGGGCGGAGACCCAGTACTTC CASTQWGGAETQYF
. TRBJ2-6 . TRBV19 TGTGCCAGTAGTATCCCCCCCTACGCTGGGGCCAACGTCCTGACTTTC CASSIPPYAGANVLTF
once TRBJ2-3 . TRBV18 TGTGCCAGCTCACCAGCGCGAGCAAGTACAGATACGCAGTATTTT CASSPARASTDTQYF
few TRBJ1-4 . TRBV28 TGTGCCAGCTCCCCACTCGCTGAAAAACTGTTTTTT CASSPLAEKLFF
few TRBJ2-1 . TRBV11-2 TGTGCCAGCAGCTTAGGCGGGTCGGACAATGAGCAGTTCTTC CASSLGGSDNEQFF
. TRBJ2-3 . TRBV18 TGTGCCAGCTCGTCGCGGGGTGGGAGAGCAGATACGCAGTATTTT CASSSRGGRADTQYF
. TRBJ2-2 . TRBV7-8 TGTGCCAGCAGCCGATCGCTAGGCACCGGGGAGCTGTTTTTT CASSRSLGTGELFF
. TRBJ1-5 TRBD1 TRBV6-4 TGTGCCAGTCCGGACAGGGGTAATCAGCCCCAGCATTTT CASPDRGNQPQHF
. TRBJ1-2 . TRBV28 TGTGCCAGCAGTTCCCCAGGAGCCAGGGCCCCAGAATCTAACTATGGCTACACCTTC CASSSPGARAPESNYGYTF
few TRBJ1-1 . TRBV18 TGTGCCAGCTCACCATCAGGGAACACTGAAGCTTTCTTT CASSPSGNTEAFF
. TRBJ1-5 . TRBV27 TGTGCCAGCAGTTCCCCGGGTTACAATCAGCCCCAGCATTTT CASSSPGYNQPQHF
. TRBJ1-6 . TRBV19 TGTGCCAGTAGCCCGGTGGCCGAGAGGTCCTCACCCCTCCACTTT CASSPVAERSSPLHF
once TRBJ2-5 . TRBV5-6 TGTGCCAGCAGCCCTAATTCGGGAGAGACCCAGTACTTC CASSPNSGETQYF
. TRBJ2-7 TRBD1 TRBV7-9 TGTGCCAGCAGCCGAGGGACAGGCTACGAGCAGTACTTC CASSRGTGYEQYF
. TRBJ2-6 TRBD1 TRBV10-3 TGTGCCATCAGGTTACCGGGACAGGATGGGGCCAACGTCCTGACTTTC CAIRLPGQDGANVLTF
. TRBJ1-2 TRBD1 TRBV27 TGTGCCAGCAGTCCTGGACAGGGATACTATGGCTACACCTTC CASSPGQGYYGYTF
. TRBJ1-4 . TRBV5-1 TGCGCCAGCAGCTTCCAGGGGATGGATGGAAAACTGTTTTTT CASSFQGMDGKLFF
. TRBJ2-7 TRBD2 TRBV7-9 TGTGCCAGCAGCTACAGCGGGAAGTTTTACGAGCAGTACTTC CASSYSGKFYEQYF
. TRBJ1-5 TRBD1 TRBV6-2/TRBV6-3 TGTGCCAGCAGTTCTCCGGGACAGACCATCAATCAGCCCCAGCATTTT CASSSPGQTINQPQHF
. TRBJ2-7 . TRBV5-4 TGTGCCAGCAGCTTGGGGGTAGAGGCCTACGAGCAGTACTTC CASSLGVEAYEQYF
. TRBJ2-7 . TRBV6-5 TGTGCCAGCGGAGACGGGGCCTACGAGCAGTACTTC CASGDGAYEQYF
few TRBJ1-1 . TRBV12-3/TRBV12-4 TGTGCCAGCAGTTTTTATAGTGAAGCTTTCTTT CASSFYSEAFF
. TRBJ1-1 TRBD1 TRBV27 TGTGCCAGCAGACTACAGGGGGTGAACACTGAAGCTTTCTTT CASRLQGVNTEAFF
. TRBJ2-7 TRBD2 TRBV7-8 TGTGCCAGCAGCTTAGGTTATGGGGGGGTCTACGAGCAGTACTTC CASSLGYGGVYEQYF
. TRBJ2-3 . TRBV5-1 TGCGCCAGCAGCTTGGCACTGAACACAGATACGCAGTATTTT CASSLALNTDTQYF
. TRBJ1-2 . TRBV6-5 TGTGCCAGCAGTTATTCGAGGGGGAGTAACTATGGCTACACCTTC CASSYSRGSNYGYTF
few TRBJ1-6 . TRBV12-5 TGTGCTAGTGGTTTGGAAACAGGGTTTGGCTATTCCTATAATTCACCCCTCCACTTT CASGLETGFGYSYNSPLHF
. TRBJ1-1 TRBD1 TRBV7-6 TGTGCCAGCAGCCCCGACAGGGGAAGTAACACTGAAGCTTTCTTT CASSPDRGSNTEAFF
once TRBJ1-6 . TRBV18 TGTGCCAGCTCCCCCGGGGGGTTTGATCCCCTCCACTTT CASSPGGFDPLHF
. TRBJ2-7 TRBD1 TRBV30 TGTGCCTGGAGTGCCGGGACAGGGTTATACGAGCAGTACTTC CAWSAGTGLYEQYF
. TRBJ1-1 . TRBV11-2 TGTGCCAGCAGCTTCCTCTTGGGGGAGGTGTCTGAAGCTTTCTTT CASSFLLGEVSEAFF
. TRBJ2-5 . TRBV4-1 TGCGCCAGCAGCCAGATAGAAGAGACCCAGTACTTC CASSQIEETQYF
. TRBJ2-5 . TRBV19 TGTGCCAGTAATTCGGAGGGCCGCCGGGGTGAGACCCAGTACTTC CASNSEGRRGETQYF
. TRBJ2-7 TRBD1 TRBV28 TGTGCCAGCAGACGACAGGGAACGTACGAGCAGTACTTC CASRRQGTYEQYF